These 21 T cell receptor beta chains were all obtained from the same sample, sequenced in a study of shared clonotypes between healthy human individuals. Repertoires were generated with immunoSEQ multiplex PCR, while TCRdb's copy carries only in-frame clones and drops some. The sample includes about 120,000 clones, about 71% of them seen just once. Sequencing was done on a sample of memory CD8+ T cells sorted from blood. Subset denoted: CD45RO+ cells pooled with CCR7-negative TemRA cells. Source of these receptors: a woman aged 25 to 39 in good health.

The chain couples TRBV5-6 to TRBJ2-7, with D hard to call. Trimming shortened V by 0 bases and J by 4 bases, and 2 bases separated the two germline ends. The germline gives CDR1 SGHDT, CDR2 YYEEEE. The CDR3 extends over 11 amino acids. The CDR3 DNA reads as TGTGCCAGCAGCTTGGGGTACGAGCAGTACTTC. It encodes CASSLGYEQYF.

The genes are TRBV25-1 and TRBJ2-7; D tentatively reads TRBD1 or TRBD2 (5 bases each). Trimming removed 2 bases at V and 5 bases at J, with 16 bases between. Germline CDR1 MGHDK, CDR2 SYGVNS. CDR3 size: 15 residues. CDR3 in amino acids: CASSEVRSGRDEQYF. DNA for the CDR3: TGTGCCAGCAGTGAAGTCCGATCGGGGCGGGACGAGCAGTACTTC.

This sequence joins TRBV23-1 and TRBJ2-1; TRBD2 aligns across 10 bases. TRBV23-1 carries the ORF label, with uncertain function. V dropped 0 bases and J dropped 5; count of bases not matched to a gene: 19. This CDR3 region has 21 residues. The CDR3 DNA follows: TGCGCCAGCAGTCAATCCGGGGGGGAATCGCGTTGGACTAGCGGCGACAATGAGCAGTTCTTC. Protein product: CASSQSGGESRWTSGDNEQFF.

Comments on this clone: The junction and the germline gene differ at one end; a read error may be behind it. The chain has TRBV7-3 and TRBJ2-1; 7 bases are a match to TRBD2. CDR3 length equals 17 residues. From germline, CDR1 is SGHTA and CDR2 FQGTGA. DNA for the CDR3: TGTGCCAGCAGCTCAGGAACCCCGGGACTATCGGCAAATGCGCAGTTCTTC. Amino acids: CASSSGTPGLSANAQFF.

This clone was picked up many times. The identical CDR3 is also encoded by other nucleotide sequences in the sample. The chain is built from TRBV11-2 and TRBJ2-7; no clear D gene. This CDR3 has 14 residues. The germline CDR1 and CDR2 sequences are SGHAT and FQNNGV. The V end was cut by 1 base, the J end by 1 base, with 8 bases between. CDR3 amino acids: CASSLGLASYEQYF. CDR3 nucleotides: TGTGCCAGCAGCTTAGGCCTTGCTTCCTACGAGCAGTACTTC. Looking up the rest from reference TRBV11-2 and TRBJ2-7 gives the full variable domain: EAGVAQSPRYKIIEKRQSVAFWCNPISGHATLYWYQQILGQGPKLLIQFQNNGVVDDSQLPKDRFSAERLKGVDSTLKIQPAKLEDSAVYLCASSLGLASYEQYFGPGTRLTVT.

V is TRBV4-1 and J is TRBJ2-1; 7 positions agree with TRBD2. J gave up 0 bases and V 7 bases, and 6 bases lay outside the gene matches. Germline V gives CDR1 MGHRA, CDR2 YSYEKL. There are 15 residues in the CDR3. CDR3 sequence reads: CASKGRGSSYNEQFF. CDR3 sequence (DNA): TGCGCCAGCAAGGGTCGCGGGAGCTCCTACAATGAGCAGTTCTTC.

V gene TRBV30 combines with J gene TRBJ1-6; unclear D gene. V was trimmed by 1 base and J by 10 bases, leaving 11 bases between them. The CDR3 covers 13 residues. The germline gives CDR1 GTSNPN, CDR2 SVGIG (reference sequence). This chain's CDR3 is CAWSGFFRSPLHF. In nucleotides, the CDR3 is TGTGCCTGGAGTGGTTTTTTCCGGTCACCCCTCCACTTT. The full variable domain, in which reference TRBV30 and TRBJ1-6 provide the parts outside the CDR3, is SQTIHQWPATLVQPVGSPLSLECTVEGTSNPNLYWYRQAAGRGLQLLFYSVGIGQISSEVPQNLSASRPQDRQFILSSKKLLLSDSGFYLCAWSGFFRSPLHFGNGTRLTVT.

This clone turned up a few times. The genes are TRBV27 and TRBJ2-7; 10 bases agree with TRBD2. The CDR3 has 16 residues. The V segment lost 5 bases and the J segment 2 bases; nucleotides outside the gene matches: 9. Germline-derived CDR1 and CDR2 are MNHEY and SMNVEV (reference sequence). In nucleotides, the CDR3 is TGTGCCAGCAGTCCGACGTGGAGCGGGAGGGCCTACGAGCAGTACTTC. It translates to CASSPTWSGRAYEQYF.

The gene calls are TRBV10-3 and TRBJ2-3; 8 bases map to TRBD1. Germline V gene data show CDR1 as ENHRY and CDR2 as SYGVKD. The CDR3 is 16 residues long. With V trimmed by 6 bases and J by 2 bases, 10 bases remained unmatched. The chain's CDR3 is CAISKDREKFTDTQYF. The CDR3 DNA follows: TGTGCCATCAGCAAGGACAGGGAAAAATTCACAGATACGCAGTATTTT.

The genes are TRBV28 and TRBJ2-7; the D gene is possibly TRBD2 (6 bases). CDR1 is MDHEN and CDR2 is SYDVKM in the germline V gene. The CDR3 spans 13 residues. The V end was cut by 4 bases, the J end by 3 bases, with 10 bases between. The CDR3 here is CASSSGLIYEQYF. The DNA for the CDR3 is TGTGCCAGCAGTTCTGGACTAATCTACGAGCAGTACTTC. The full variable domain, completed using reference TRBV28 and TRBJ2-7, is DVKVTQSSRYLVKRTGEKVFLECVQDMDHENMFWYRQDPGLGLRLIYFSYDVKMKEKGDIPEGYSVSREKKERFSLILESASTNQTSMYLCASSSGLIYEQYFGPGTRLTVT.

This clone was recorded once. The V call is TRBV10-3, the J call TRBJ2-7, with TRBD1 matching 8 bases. The CDR3 totals 15 residues. The germline V gene has CDR1 ENHRY and CDR2 SYGVKD. J was trimmed by 6 bases and V by 5 bases; bases with no gene match: 12. For the CDR3, the DNA is TGTGCCATCAGTAGCTCTGACAGGGGATCGGGCGAGCAGTACTTC. Its protein is CAISSSDRGSGEQYF.

This chain connects TRBV6-4 to TRBJ2-1; 10 nucleotides line up with TRBD2. The CDR3 length is 15 residues. Germline values: CDR1 MRHNA, CDR2 SNTAGT. V shed 3 bases and J 7 bases; nucleotides not matched to a gene: 6. CDR3 coding DNA: TGTGCCAGCAGTGAACTAGCGGGATCTGTGAATGAGCAGTTCTTC. Protein sequence: CASSELAGSVNEQFF.

The chain has TRBV19 and TRBJ2-6; D gene unclear. The germline V and J ends were trimmed by 7 bases and 0 bases, with 10 bases remaining between them. The CDR3 is 15 amino acids. Germline lookup yields CDR1 LNHDA and CDR2 SQIVND (reference sequence). Written as DNA, the CDR3 is TGTGCCAGTACCGCCGCACACTCTGGGGCCAACGTCCTGACTTTC. It specifies CASTAAHSGANVLTF. Full variable domain (rest looked up from reference TRBV19 and TRBJ2-6): DGGITQSPKYLFRKEGQNVTLSCEQNLNHDAMYWYRQDPGQGLRLIYYSQIVNDFQKGDIAEGYSVSREKKESFPLTVTSAQKNPTAFYLCASTAAHSGANVLTFGAGSRLTVL.

The rearrangement joins TRBV2 to TRBJ1-2; D not certain. Germline V gene sequence: CDR1 SNHLY, CDR2 FYNNEI. V was cut by 3 bases and J by 2 bases, with 10 bases left in between. This CDR3 has 14 residues. CDR3 region: CASSDLKANYGYTF. The CDR3 DNA reads TGTGCCAGCAGTGATCTCAAGGCAAACTATGGCTACACCTTC.

This clone has a handful of counts. The V and J genes are TRBV19 and TRBJ1-6; 7 bases align to TRBD1. The CDR3 covers 13 residues. Per the germline V gene, CDR1 is LNHDA and CDR2 is SQIVND (reference sequence). The CDR3 DNA reads as TGTGCACACAGGGGTCTTGGGAATTCACCCCTCCACTTT. This gives the protein CAHRGLGNSPLHF.

The V and J genes are TRBV5-6 and TRBJ2-7; no clear D gene. The V gene's germline CDR1 is SGHDT and CDR2 YYEEEE. V was clipped by 4 bases and J by 7 bases, with 21 bases between them. The CDR3 totals 15 residues. CDR3 loop: CASSTTTGLLFEQYF. The CDR3 bases are TGTGCCAGCAGCACGACCACCGGGCTGCTTTTTGAGCAGTACTTC.

The chain joins TRBV25-1 to TRBJ2-5; 8 bases map to TRBD1. The CDR3 is 15 amino acids. CDR1 is MGHDK, CDR2 SYGVNS, per germline. Unmatched junction bases numbered 8, after V lost 8 bases and J lost 0 bases. CDR3 DNA sequence: TGTGCCAGCGTCGGGGCAGGGGGCCACCAAGAGACCCAGTACTTC. Its translation is CASVGAGGHQETQYF.

The rearrangement joins TRBV15 to TRBJ1-6, with 7 bases that match TRBD1. Per germline, CDR1 LNHNV and CDR2 YYDKDF (reference sequence). V lost 3 bases, J lost 6 bases, and 5 bases stayed unmatched. The CDR3 spans 15 residues. The CDR3 coding sequence is TGTGCCACCAGCAGGAACAGGGGACCTAATTCACCCCTCCACTTT. This encodes CATSRNRGPNSPLHF.

This chain connects TRBV5-3 to TRBJ2-5; D remains ambiguous. The closer fit of TRBJ2-7 to the DNA end suggests the J call may be wrong. TRBV5-3 is classed as an ORF, of uncertain function. CDR3 length: 9 residues. As DNA, the CDR3 is TGTGCCAGGAACTACGAGCAGTACTTC. It specifies CARNYEQYF.

The chain has TRBV27 and TRBJ2-5; tentatively, D is TRBD1 (5 bases). The J call is doubtful: the DNA matches TRBJ2-7 better. The length of the CDR3 is 14 residues. The germline CDR1 and CDR2 sequences are MNHEY and SMNVEV (reference sequence). CDR3 region: CASSLWGGRSEQYF. The CDR3 nucleotides are TGTGCCAGCAGTTTATGGGGCGGACGGAGCGAGCAGTACTTC.

The J gene is TRBJ2-3, the V gene TRBV6-1; D tentatively fits TRBD1 or TRBD2 (5 bases each). The germline V and J ends were trimmed by 6 bases and 14 bases, with 15 bases remaining between them. This CDR3 contains 11 residues. The germline V gene has CDR1 MNHNS and CDR2 SASEGT. CDR3 sequence: CASSGALMGYF. Written as DNA, the CDR3 is TGTGCCAGCAGCGGGGCCCTGATGGGGTATTTT.